Presented here are 18 T cell receptor beta chains from one specimen sequenced in a study of cytomegalovirus exposure and HLA in healthy donors. The PCR employed 60 Vbeta primers together with 13 Jbeta primers. The data were produced by immunoSEQ multiplex PCR, yet TCRdb's version contains in-frame clones alone and is incomplete. The sample contains 150,000 to 200,000 clones, more than 60% of which appear only once. The source material was PBMCs. These receptors were collected from a woman in her twenties or thirties in good health and CMV-seropositive.

This chain links TRBV9 with TRBJ2-2; 8 bases are shared with TRBD1. Trimming removed 2 bases from V and 4 bases from J; junction bases left unmatched: 1. There are 14 residues in the CDR3. In germline, CDR1 is SGDLS, CDR2 YYNGEE. CDR3 sequence: CASSVDRGTGELFF. The CDR3 DNA is TGTGCCAGCAGCGTCGACAGGGGCACCGGGGAGCTGTTTTTT. Supplemented by reference TRBV9 and TRBJ2-2, the full variable domain reads DSGVTQTPKHLITATGQRVTLRCSPRSGDLSVYWYQQSLDQGLQFLIQYYNGEERAKGNILERFSAQQFPDLHSELNLSSLELGDSALYFCASSVDRGTGELFFGEGSRLTVL.

This chain links TRBV19 with TRBJ1-2; TRBD1 agrees at 7 bases. CDR1 and CDR2 (germline): LNHDA, SQIVND (reference sequence). The V and J ends lost 1 base and 2 bases, in that order; junction bases with no gene match: 4. The CDR3 extends over 15 amino acids. The CDR3 reads CASSIGTDRNYGYTF. The CDR3 bases are TGTGCCAGTAGTATAGGGACGGACAGGAACTATGGCTACACCTTC.

This clone has only a few counts. V gene TRBV2 combines with J gene TRBJ2-5, with D possibly matching TRBD2 (7 bases). CDR3 length equals 15 residues. Trimming removed 2 bases at V and 5 bases at J, with 15 bases between. The germline V gene encodes CDR1 SNHLY and CDR2 FYNNEI. CDR3 loop: CASSELGGAGETQYF. The CDR3 region has the DNA TGTGCCAGCAGTGAATTAGGGGGGGCCGGGGAGACCCAGTACTTC.

The chain uses TRBV25-1 and TRBJ2-7; 10 nucleotides match TRBD1. Germline V gene data show CDR1 as MGHDK and CDR2 as SYGVNS. CDR3 length equals 17 residues. J lost 3 bases, V lost 5 bases, and 13 bases had no gene match. The DNA of the CDR3 is TGTGCCAGCAGTCCCCAAAACCGGACAGGGGGGGACTACGAGCAGTACTTC. Translated, it gives CASSPQNRTGGDYEQYF.

The chain combines TRBV29-1 with TRBJ2-2; 10 bases map to TRBD1. The CDR3 spans 17 residues. V gave up 6 bases and J gave up 7 bases; unmatched junction bases: 17. CDR1 SQVTM and CDR2 ANQGSEA come from the germline V gene. As DNA, the CDR3 is TGCAGCGTCCGGACAGGGGGACGGAGGCTTTCAGGCGGGGAGCTGTTTTTT. Translation: CSVRTGGRRLSGGELFF.

The chain combines TRBV7-3 with TRBJ2-3; 7 nucleotides align to TRBD2. CDR1 and CDR2 from the germline V gene are SGHTA and FQGTGA. V shed 8 bases and J 5 bases; nucleotides not matched to a gene: 4. The CDR3 spans 12 residues. The CDR3 reads CASGGRGDTQYF. CDR3 bases: TGTGCCAGCGGAGGGAGGGGAGATACGCAGTATTTT.

This rearrangement joins TRBV5-1 to TRBJ2-5, with D unresolved. Deletions cut 1 base from V and 2 bases from J, with 6 bases between. The CDR3 is made up of 13 amino acids. In germline, CDR1 is SGHRS, CDR2 YFSETQ. The CDR3 DNA reads as TGCGCCAGCAGCTTGAACATACAAGAGACCCAGTACTTC. As protein: CASSLNIQETQYF.

The V gene is TRBV29-1, the J gene TRBJ2-5; possible D gene TRBD1, 6 bases. Germline lookup yields CDR1 SQVTM and CDR2 ANQGSEA. Trimming removed 7 bases at V and 0 bases at J, with 12 bases between. The CDR3 is made up of 13 amino acids. In nucleotides, the CDR3 is TGCAGCGCCACTCGGACAGACCAAGAGACCCAGTACTTC. Translated, it gives CSATRTDQETQYF.

The V gene is TRBV18, the J gene TRBJ1-2; 11 bases line up with TRBD1. The CDR3 runs 17 residues. Trimming took 3 bases from V and 4 from J; bases not matched to a gene: 10. Per germline, CDR1 KGHSH and CDR2 LQKENI. The CDR3 DNA follows: TGTGCCAGCTCACCCGGCGGGACAGGGGGACGGGGCTATGGCTACACCTTC. The encoded protein is CASSPGGTGGRGYGYTF.

The table lists this clone with a few counts. This chain connects TRBV27 to TRBJ2-1, with 7 bases lining up with TRBD2. The CDR3 has 16 residues. V dropped 4 bases and J dropped 5; count of bases not matched to a gene: 11. The V gene's germline CDR1 is MNHEY and CDR2 SMNVEV (reference sequence). CDR3 coding DNA: TGTGCCAGCAGTTATTCGGCGGGAGAGGAAGACAATGAGCAGTTCTTC. Translated, it gives CASSYSAGEEDNEQFF.

In its sample, this clone was seen once. The chain uses TRBV7-2 and TRBJ2-1; D may be TRBD2 (5 bases). Germline-derived CDR1 and CDR2 are SGHTA and FQGNSA. The ends were cut back, 0 bases at V and 8 bases at J, with 14 bases in the middle. The CDR3 length is 15 residues. CDR3 DNA: TGTGCCAGCAGCTTAGCAACACGGGGAGCTGATGAGCAGTTCTTC. It specifies CASSLATRGADEQFF. Complete variable domain (other parts from reference TRBV7-2 and TRBJ2-1): GAGVSQSPSNKVTEKGKDVELRCDPISGHTALYWYRQSLGQGLEFLIYFQGNSAPDKSGLPSDRFSAERTGGSVSTLTIQRTQQEDSAVYLCASSLATRGADEQFFGPGTRLTVL.

As regards this clone: Other DNA sequences in the sample encode the same CDR3. The chain carries TRBV28 and TRBJ2-7; D call uncertain. The CDR3 loop spans 12 amino acids. With 5 bases removed from V and 3 bases from J, the gap between germline ends came to 8 bases. Germline values: CDR1 MDHEN, CDR2 SYDVKM. CDR3 region: CASSLMYYEQYF. The CDR3 nucleotides read TGTGCCAGCAGTCTAATGTACTACGAGCAGTACTTC. Based on the CDR3 plus reference TRBV28 and TRBJ2-7, the full variable domain is DVKVTQSSRYLVKRTGEKVFLECVQDMDHENMFWYRQDPGLGLRLIYFSYDVKMKEKGDIPEGYSVSREKKERFSLILESASTNQTSMYLCASSLMYYEQYFGPGTRLTVT.

The chain couples TRBV7-3 to TRBJ2-3; 7 bases fit TRBD1. This CDR3 is built from 17 residues. With V trimmed by 5 bases and J by 2 bases, 13 bases remained unmatched. In germline, CDR1 is SGHTA, CDR2 FQGTGA. As DNA, the CDR3 is TGTGCCAGCAGCCCGCAAGTTGCCGGGACAGTCACAGATACGCAGTATTTT. Amino acids: CASSPQVAGTVTDTQYF.

This clone showed up just a few times. The V gene is TRBV6-5, the J gene TRBJ1-2, with D possibly TRBD1 on 6 matching bases. In germline, CDR1 is MNHEY, CDR2 SVGAGI. V lost 0 bases, J lost 3 bases, and 8 bases lay in between. The CDR3 consists of 14 residues. The CDR3 here is CASSYSDSYYGYTF. The CDR3 DNA sequence: TGTGCCAGCAGTTACTCGGACAGCTACTATGGCTACACCTTC.

The rearrangement uses TRBV5-1 and TRBJ1-1; D unclear. V shed 0 bases and J shed 7 bases, with 19 bases lying between them. Germline CDR1 reads SGHRS; CDR2 reads YFSETQ. This CDR3 spans 16 amino acids. The CDR3 protein is CASSLAQLGSNHEAFF. The DNA of the CDR3 is TGCGCCAGCAGCTTGGCCCAGCTGGGCAGCAATCATGAAGCTTTCTTT.

This sequence joins TRBV6-5 and TRBJ2-7; D is perhaps TRBD2 (6 bases). The V end was cut by 6 bases, the J end by 6 bases, with 21 bases between. Germline assignment: CDR1 MNHEY and CDR2 SVGAGI. The CDR3 contains 15 residues. CDR3 loop: CASSPGEAGLSEQYF. The CDR3 nucleotides are TGTGCCAGCAGCCCCGGGGAGGCCGGATTATCCGAGCAGTACTTC.

The J gene is TRBJ1-1, the V gene TRBV27; TRBD1 aligns across 9 bases. Per the germline V gene, CDR1 is MNHEY and CDR2 is SMNVEV (reference sequence). V lost 8 bases to trimming and J lost 4 bases; unmatched junction nucleotides: 2. The CDR3 spans 12 residues. The CDR3 DNA reads as TGTGCCAGCCGACAGGGGGGCACTGAAGCTTTCTTT. Residues: CASRQGGTEAFF.

V usage is TRBV19 and J usage is TRBJ2-6; 13 bases are a match to TRBD2. The CDR3 consists of 21 residues. CDR1 and CDR2 from the germline V gene are LNHDA and SQIVND (reference sequence). The ends lost 3 bases at V and 2 bases at J; junction bases unmatched: 13. CDR3 residues: CASSMYPGLAGALTGANVLTF. CDR3 bases: TGTGCCAGTAGTATGTACCCCGGACTAGCGGGAGCCCTAACTGGGGCCAACGTCCTGACTTTC.